Below, one T cell receptor (beta chain) is given with its context. The target antigen is unknown. TCRdb recomputed calls from the reads with MiXCR, one row per CDR3 protein. The profile shows about 180,000 distinct CDR3 sequences, about 18% of them singletons. This sample was taken from a study of T cell repertoires in cytomegalovirus infection. Broader study findings: People with CMV and the relevant HLA were identified by cumulative public TCR beta family frequency. CMV-specific TCR beta clonotypes restricted by HLA-C were the ones dominating the ex vivo response.

The sample comprised CD8+ T cells from PBMCs. The clonotype was recovered from a human donor in good health (CMV status not recorded). Some clones in this sample may be carry-over from other donors' samples.

In DNA form, the CDR3 reads TGTGCCAGCAGTTACTCGGATAGCGGGTCCCCCTACGAGCAGTACTTC. Translation gives CASSYSDSGSPYEQYF. The V and J genes are TRBV6-2 or TRBV6-3 and TRBJ2-7, with TRBD2 matching 7 bases. Germline loops: CDR1 MNHEY, CDR2 SVGEGT. Trimming cost V 0 bases and J 2 bases; bases outside gene matches: 7. The length of the CDR3 is 16 residues.